This T cell receptor beta chain is from a study of cytomegalovirus exposure and HLA in healthy donors. Whole-study findings and limits: Most CMV-associated TCR beta chains appeared HLA-restricted in a later analysis.

PCR used 60 Vbeta primers and 13 Jbeta primers. Sequencing was performed with immunoSEQ multiplex PCR; in TCRdb, only in-frame clones are kept and a portion is missing. Of under 200,000 clones in the sample, approximately 80% were seen once. V trimming: 4 bases; J trimming: 15 bases; junction bases outside the gene matches: 8. Germline CDR1 MNHEY, CDR2 SVGAGI. This CDR3 has 12 amino acids. This clone has just a few counts. Its cognate antigen is unknown. The chain couples TRBV6-5 to TRBJ2-1, with 8 bases fitting TRBD2. This sequence originates from a man under 40 in good health and CMV-seronegative. Source material: PBMCs. CDR3 sequence reads: CASSSPGTSTFF. The CDR3 DNA reads TGTGCCAGCAGTTCCCCCGGGACTAGTACGTTCTTC.